This T cell receptor beta chain was found in a study of cytomegalovirus exposure and HLA in healthy donors. At the level of the study: When 398 donors were genotyped, over 80% of them were found to fall in the Caucasian-associated ancestry cluster. Study-level findings and limits: HLA alleles were associated with 16,951 TCR beta sequences in a later analysis at 0.05 false discovery rate. One cluster of highly shared sequence variants probably arose as a sequencing artifact.

13 Jbeta primers and 60 Vbeta primers were used for the PCR. Sequencing used immunoSEQ multiplex PCR; TCRdb keeps in-frame clones, though not all of them. The data contain about 200,000 clones, around 79% of them singletons. There are 15 residues in the CDR3. Germline CDR1 reads SGDLS; CDR2 reads YYNGEE. Trimming took 3 bases from V and 4 from J; bases not matched to a gene: 5. Only a few counts were recorded for this clone. Its antigen remains unidentified. The chain recombines TRBV9 with TRBJ1-5, with 9 bases lining up with TRBD1. The origin of this receptor is a male donor in good health and CMV-seropositive. The sequencing input was PBMCs. The CDR3 protein is CASSAQGAGNQPQHF. The CDR3 region has the DNA TGTGCCAGCAGCGCACAGGGGGCTGGGAATCAGCCCCAGCATTTT.